Shown below are 24 T cell receptor beta chains from a single sample sequenced in a study of identifying expanded T cells in peripheral blood. The table came from immunoSEQ multiplex PCR; TCRdb's copy has only in-frame clones and leaves some out. The data contain about 82,000 clones, 70% to 90% of them singletons. Sequencing was performed on blood. These receptors all stem from a person aged 18 to 75 in good health.

This clone occurred once. The V call is TRBV14, the J call TRBJ2-7; no clear D. The CDR3 has 12 residues. Germline V gene lookup returns CDR1 SGHDN and CDR2 FVKESK. Between the trimmed V and J ends, which lost 7 bases and 2 bases, there was a span of 9 bases. The DNA for the CDR3 is TGTGCCAGCAAACGGTCCCCCTACGAGCAGTACTTC. Translating gives CASKRSPYEQYF.

This rearrangement joins TRBV14 to TRBJ2-1; TRBD2 aligns across 12 bases. Germline lookup yields CDR1 SGHDN and CDR2 FVKESK. With V trimmed by 3 bases and J by 7 bases, 7 bases remained unmatched. CDR3 length equals 16 residues. In DNA form, the CDR3 reads TGTGCCAGCAGCCACCTACTAGCGGGGGGCCTGAATGAGCAGTTCTTC. Its translation is CASSHLLAGGLNEQFF. The variable domain in full, with the rest retrieved from reference TRBV14 and TRBJ2-1, is EAGVTQFPSHSVIEKGQTVTLRCDPISGHDNLYWYRRVMGKEIKFLLHFVKESKQDESGMPNNRFLAERTGGTYSTLKVQPAELEDSGVYFCASSHLLAGGLNEQFFGPGTRLTVL.

The V call is TRBV19, the J call TRBJ2-7; TRBD2 aligns across 8 bases. The germline V gene encodes CDR1 LNHDA and CDR2 SQIVND (reference sequence). The CDR3 spans 14 residues. V lost 3 bases, J lost 2 bases, and 3 bases stayed unmatched. The CDR3 region has the DNA TGTGCCAGTAGTATGGTAGCGGGGACCTACGAGCAGTACTTC. Protein sequence: CASSMVAGTYEQYF.

DNA for the CDR3: TGTGCCTGGAGCCCCGGGGGCGGGGGCAATCAGCCCCAGCATTTT. Encoded protein: CAWSPGGGGNQPQHF. The chain carries TRBV30 and TRBJ1-5; D may be TRBD1 (6 bases). This CDR3 spans 15 amino acids. In germline, CDR1 is GTSNPN, CDR2 SVGIG (reference sequence). Trimming cost V 3 bases and J 2 bases, with 14 bases left between them.

The chain has TRBV9 and TRBJ2-2; D may be TRBD1 (6 bases). This CDR3 is built from 16 residues. Trimming shortened V by 2 bases and J by 0 bases, and 11 bases separated the two germline ends. Germline values: CDR1 SGDLS, CDR2 YYNGEE. CDR3 sequence reads: CASSVDRTANTGELFF. The CDR3, as DNA: TGTGCCAGCAGCGTTGACAGGACTGCGAACACCGGGGAGCTGTTTTTT.

The V call is TRBV10-1, the J call TRBJ1-2, with 8 nucleotides matching TRBD1. The CDR3 extends over 15 amino acids. J gave up 2 bases and V 8 bases, and 10 bases lay outside the gene matches. CDR1 and CDR2 (germline): WNHNN, SYGVQD (reference sequence). CDR3 in DNA: TGCGCCAGCGAAGGTTATAGACAGGGGAACTATGGCTACACCTTC. This translates into CASEGYRQGNYGYTF.

The chain uses TRBV4-2 and TRBJ2-1; 10 nucleotides agree with TRBD1. The CDR3 has 18 amino acids. V shed 0 bases and J 4 bases; nucleotides not matched to a gene: 9. The germline CDR1 and CDR2 sequences are LGHNA and YNFKEQ. Here the CDR3 reads CASSQELSPGQGYNEQFF. CDR3 sequence (DNA): TGTGCCAGCAGCCAAGAATTAAGTCCGGGACAGGGGTACAATGAGCAGTTCTTC.

This chain connects TRBV19 to TRBJ2-1; 7 bases fit TRBD2. The CDR3 totals 15 residues. CDR1 and CDR2 (germline): LNHDA, SQIVND (reference sequence). The junction had 17 bases not matched to a gene; V was cut back by 6 bases and J by 12 bases. Here the CDR3 reads CASSPDLAGGRGQFF. The CDR3 nucleotides are TGTGCCAGTAGCCCGGACTTAGCGGGCGGAAGGGGGCAGTTCTTC.

The V gene is TRBV13, the J gene TRBJ2-7; D gene unclear. CDR1 is PRHDT and CDR2 is FYEKMQ in the germline V gene (reference sequence). V lost 5 bases, J lost 0 bases, and 20 bases lay in between. CDR3 length: 17 residues. CDR3 loop: CASSLRSEAVSSYEQYF. The CDR3 nucleotides read TGTGCCAGCAGCCTACGCTCAGAGGCCGTTAGCTCCTACGAGCAGTACTTC.

The chain employs TRBV7-9 and TRBJ1-1, with D uncertain. This CDR3 has 14 amino acids. Germline CDR1 SEHNR, CDR2 FQNEAQ (reference sequence). V dropped 5 bases and J dropped 4 bases, with 14 bases sitting between them. The CDR3 bases are TGTGCCAGCAGCCCCGCGGTGGGAGGCACTGAAGCTTTCTTT. Protein: CASSPAVGGTEAFF.

The gene calls are TRBV6-6 and TRBJ1-1; D call uncertain. The CDR3 covers 15 residues. CDR1 is MNHNY and CDR2 is SVGAGI in the germline V gene (reference sequence). Trimming pared 0 bases from V and 2 bases from J, leaving 10 bases between. CDR3 in amino acids: CASSYSKDSNTEAFF. The CDR3 DNA reads as TGTGCCAGCAGTTACTCGAAGGACTCTAACACTGAAGCTTTCTTT.

The chain couples TRBV19 to TRBJ1-4, with unresolved D. Trimming took 6 bases from V and 7 from J, leaving 15 bases between them. The CDR3 has 14 amino acids. Germline loops: CDR1 LNHDA, CDR2 SQIVND (reference sequence). CDR3 DNA: TGTGCCAGTAGCACCTTGGGAGTCGGTGAAAAACTGTTTTTT. Its translation is CASSTLGVGEKLFF.

The V gene is TRBV6-5, the J gene TRBJ2-7, with unresolved D. Trimming pared 2 bases from V and 0 bases from J, leaving 11 bases between. CDR1 is MNHEY, CDR2 SVGAGI, per germline. The CDR3 has 15 residues. CDR3 residues: CASSYGKGHSYEQYF. In nucleotides, the CDR3 is TGTGCCAGCAGTTACGGGAAGGGTCACTCCTACGAGCAGTACTTC.

The chain has TRBV5-1 and TRBJ1-2; 9 nucleotides agree with TRBD1. Germline V gene lookup returns CDR1 SGHRS and CDR2 YFSETQ. The V gene end was trimmed by 5 bases and the J gene end by 8 bases; junction bases not matched to a gene: 13. This CDR3 has 15 residues. The CDR3 region is CASRQGAQPTEGYTF. The CDR3 region has the DNA TGCGCCAGCAGACAGGGGGCGCAACCGACGGAAGGCTACACCTTC.

This clone was found a few times. This rearrangement joins TRBV7-2 to TRBJ2-3; tentatively, D is TRBD2 (6 bases). The CDR3 runs 17 residues. The V gene lost 0 bases and the J gene lost 0 bases, with 13 bases spanning the gap. Germline V gene sequence: CDR1 SGHTA, CDR2 FQGNSA. The CDR3 region is CASSLAGGPRSTDTQYF. CDR3 nucleotides: TGTGCCAGCAGCTTAGCGGGAGGCCCCAGAAGCACAGATACGCAGTATTTT. Full variable domain (remainder filled in from reference TRBV7-2 and TRBJ2-3): GAGVSQSPSNKVTEKGKDVELRCDPISGHTALYWYRQSLGQGLEFLIYFQGNSAPDKSGLPSDRFSAERTGGSVSTLTIQRTQQEDSAVYLCASSLAGGPRSTDTQYFGPGTRLTVL.

For the CDR3, the DNA is TGCGCCAGCGGCTCGGGTTCTACTAACTATGGCTACACCTTC. Protein product: CASGSGSTNYGYTF. The chain carries TRBV5-1 and TRBJ1-2; D is uncertain. There are 14 residues in the CDR3. Trimming took off 7 bases at V and 0 bases at J, with 13 bases between the two ends. Germline lookup yields CDR1 SGHRS and CDR2 YFSETQ.

The chain is built from TRBV19 and TRBJ2-6; no definite D call. The V gene's germline CDR1 is LNHDA and CDR2 SQIVND (reference sequence). CDR3 length equals 16 residues. V was clipped by 4 bases and J by 0 bases, with 10 bases between them. The CDR3 here is CASSTHPSSGANVLTF. CDR3 DNA sequence: TGTGCCAGTAGTACACACCCAAGCTCTGGGGCCAACGTCCTGACTTTC.

The rearrangement uses TRBV7-7 and TRBJ2-2; D gene ambiguous. The length of the CDR3 is 13 residues. Between the trimmed V and J ends, which lost 2 bases and 4 bases, there was a span of 5 bases. CDR1 and CDR2 from the germline V gene are SSHAT and FNYEAQ (reference sequence). This CDR3 is CASSLSTTGELFF. CDR3 DNA: TGTGCCAGCAGCTTAAGCACCACCGGGGAGCTGTTTTTT.

This chain joins TRBV30 and TRBJ1-5; D is uncertain. Germline V gene sequence: CDR1 GTSNPN, CDR2 SVGIG (reference sequence). The CDR3 is 13 amino acids. V lost 0 bases and J lost 5, with 8 bases in between. The chain's CDR3 is CAWSVLGDQPQHF. The DNA for the CDR3 is TGTGCCTGGAGTGTACTTGGAGATCAGCCCCAGCATTTT.

The chain has TRBV9 and TRBJ1-1; no reliable D call. The germline V gene encodes CDR1 SGDLS and CDR2 YYNGEE. The V gene lost 3 bases and the J gene lost 8 bases, with 14 bases spanning the gap. The CDR3 is 13 residues long. The CDR3 DNA reads as TGTGCCAGCAGCGCCGGTCAGGAGGCCGAAGCTTTCTTT. Amino acids: CASSAGQEAEAFF.

The rearrangement links TRBV29-1 to TRBJ2-6; a possible D gene is TRBD2 (6 bases). V was clipped by 6 bases and J by 0 bases, with 15 bases between them. The CDR3 is made up of 16 amino acids. CDR1 and CDR2 from the germline V gene are SQVTM and ANQGSEA. The CDR3 spells CSVLRGLRSGANVLTF. CDR3 DNA sequence: TGCAGCGTGTTAAGGGGACTGCGCTCTGGGGCCAACGTCCTGACTTTC.

The CDR3 DNA sequence: TGTGCCAGCAGCTTATATTCCATAAGCGGAGATACGCAGTATTTT. This encodes CASSLYSISGDTQYF. The chain has TRBV11-3 and TRBJ2-3; D is possibly TRBD2 (5 bases). The CDR3 is 15 residues long. The germline gives CDR1 SGHNT, CDR2 YENEEA. V lost 2 bases and J lost 5, with 14 bases in between. The complete variable domain, with remaining parts taken from reference TRBV11-3 and TRBJ2-3, reads EAGVVQSPRYKIIEKKQPVAFWCNPISGHNTLYWYLQNLGQGPELLIRYENEEAVDDSQLPKDRFSAERLKGVDSTLKIQPAELGDSAVYLCASSLYSISGDTQYFGPGTRLTVL.

The chain links TRBV6-1 to TRBJ1-2; maybe TRBD1 (5 bases). The germline V gene encodes CDR1 MNHNS and CDR2 SASEGT. V gave up 7 bases and J gave up 2 bases, with 17 bases separating them. The CDR3 has 15 residues. The chain's CDR3 is CASIPLRRGNYGYTF. CDR3 coding DNA: TGTGCCAGCATCCCCCTCCGGCGGGGCAACTATGGCTACACCTTC.

The V call is TRBV6-1, the J call TRBJ1-5; D unresolved. The CDR3 has 15 amino acids. Looked up from germline, CDR1 is MNHNS and CDR2 is SASEGT. Trimming cost V 2 bases and J 0 bases, with 8 bases left between them. CDR3 sequence (DNA): TGTGCCAGCAGTGAATGGGCGGATAGCAATCAGCCCCAGCATTTT. Amino acids: CASSEWADSNQPQHF.